This record covers a single TCR beta chain. The source of the sample is a study of T cell responses to AZD1222 COVID-19 vaccine. Using immunoSEQ multiplex PCR, the repertoire was profiled, and TCRdb retains in-frame clones only, with some absent. The table lists about 150,000 clones, 91% of them singletons. The source was peripheral blood, collected 28 days after the second dose of the MenACWY control vaccine. The sequence was obtained from an adult who received the MenACWY meningococcal vaccine as a control.

The chain's CDR3 is CASSLAGQGSYNEQFF. CDR3 nucleotides: TGTGCCAGCAGCTTAGCGGGGCAGGGCTCCTACAATGAGCAGTTCTTC. This sequence joins TRBV7-9 and TRBJ2-1; a possible D gene is TRBD1 (5 bases). This CDR3 is 16 amino acids long. Trimming left V 0 bases short and J 0 bases short, with 9 bases between. Germline CDR1 reads SEHNR; CDR2 reads FQNEAQ (reference sequence). The variable domain in full, completed from reference TRBV7-9 and TRBJ2-1, reads DTGVSQNPRHKITKRGQNVTFRCDPISEHNRLYWYRQTLGQGPEFLTYFQNEAQLEKSRLLSDRFSAERPKGSFSTLEIQRTEQGDSAMYLCASSLAGQGSYNEQFFGPGTRLTVL.